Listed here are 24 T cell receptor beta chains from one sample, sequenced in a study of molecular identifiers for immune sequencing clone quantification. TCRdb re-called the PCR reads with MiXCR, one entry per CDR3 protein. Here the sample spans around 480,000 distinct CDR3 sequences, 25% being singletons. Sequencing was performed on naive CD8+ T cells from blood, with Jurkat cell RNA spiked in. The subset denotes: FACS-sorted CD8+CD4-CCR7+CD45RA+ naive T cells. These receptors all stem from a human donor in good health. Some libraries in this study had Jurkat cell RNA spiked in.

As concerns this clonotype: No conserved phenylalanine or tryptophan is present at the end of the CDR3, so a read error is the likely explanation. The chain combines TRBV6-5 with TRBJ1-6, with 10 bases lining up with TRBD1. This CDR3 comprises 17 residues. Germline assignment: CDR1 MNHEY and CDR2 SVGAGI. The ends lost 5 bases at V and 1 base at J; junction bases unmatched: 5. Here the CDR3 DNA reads TGTGCCAGCAGTATACGGACAGGGGGGTCCTATAATTCACCCCTCCACCTT. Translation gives CASSIRTGGSYNSPLHL.

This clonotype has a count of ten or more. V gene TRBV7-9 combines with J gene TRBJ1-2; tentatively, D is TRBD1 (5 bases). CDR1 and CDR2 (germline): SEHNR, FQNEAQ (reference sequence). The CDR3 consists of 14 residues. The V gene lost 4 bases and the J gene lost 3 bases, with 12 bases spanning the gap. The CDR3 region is CASSSRQLYYGYTF. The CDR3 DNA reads TGTGCCAGCAGCTCCCGACAGTTATACTATGGCTACACCTTC.

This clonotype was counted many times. CDR3 bases: TGTGCCAGCAGTTTATCGCCATCTGGGGCCAACGTCCTGACTTTC. This encodes CASSLSPSGANVLTF. The chain has TRBV27 and TRBJ2-6; no definite D call. This CDR3 comprises 15 residues. The V gene lost 0 bases and the J gene lost 1 base, with 4 bases spanning the gap. Germline V gene data show CDR1 as MNHEY and CDR2 as SMNVEV (reference sequence).

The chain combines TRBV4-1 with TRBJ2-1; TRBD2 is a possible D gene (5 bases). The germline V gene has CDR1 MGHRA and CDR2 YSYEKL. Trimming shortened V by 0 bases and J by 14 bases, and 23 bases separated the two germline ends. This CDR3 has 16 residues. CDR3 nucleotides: TGCGCCAGCAGCCAAGACCCCCCGAAATCGACGGCGGGTGAGTTCTTC. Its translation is CASSQDPPKSTAGEFF.

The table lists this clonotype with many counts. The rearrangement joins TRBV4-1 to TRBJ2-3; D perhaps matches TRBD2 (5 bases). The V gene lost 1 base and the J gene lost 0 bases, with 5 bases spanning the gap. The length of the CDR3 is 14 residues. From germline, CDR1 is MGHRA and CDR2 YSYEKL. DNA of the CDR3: TGCGCCAGCAGCCAAGGGACTAGCACAGATACGCAGTATTTT. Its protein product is CASSQGTSTDTQYF.

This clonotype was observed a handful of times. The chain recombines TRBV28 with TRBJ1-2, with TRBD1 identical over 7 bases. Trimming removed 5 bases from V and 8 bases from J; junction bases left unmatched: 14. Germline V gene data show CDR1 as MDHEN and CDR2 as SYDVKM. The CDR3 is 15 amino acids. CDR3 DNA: TGTGCCAGCAGTCCCCTCGGGACAGTTTATGGCGGCTACACCTTC. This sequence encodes CASSPLGTVYGGYTF.

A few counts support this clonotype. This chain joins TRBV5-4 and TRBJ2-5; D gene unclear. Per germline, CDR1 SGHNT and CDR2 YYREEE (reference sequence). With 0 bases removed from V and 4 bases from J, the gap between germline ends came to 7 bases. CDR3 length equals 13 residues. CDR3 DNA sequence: TGTGCCAGCAGCTTGGGGTTGCGAGAGACCCAGTACTTC. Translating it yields CASSLGLRETQYF.

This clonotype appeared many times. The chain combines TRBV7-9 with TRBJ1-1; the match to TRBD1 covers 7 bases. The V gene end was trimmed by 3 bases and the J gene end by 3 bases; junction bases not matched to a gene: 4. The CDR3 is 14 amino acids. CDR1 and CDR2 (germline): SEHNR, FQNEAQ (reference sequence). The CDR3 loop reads CASSFTGDYTEAFF. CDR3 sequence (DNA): TGTGCCAGCAGCTTTACAGGGGACTACACTGAAGCTTTCTTT.

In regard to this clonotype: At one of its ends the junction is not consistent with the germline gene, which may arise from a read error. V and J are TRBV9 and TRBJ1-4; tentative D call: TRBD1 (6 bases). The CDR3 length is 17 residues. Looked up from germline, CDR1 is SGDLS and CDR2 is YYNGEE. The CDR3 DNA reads TGTCCCAGCATCCTGGGGGGGCAGGCTGGGGGTCGGGGAAAACTGTTTTTT. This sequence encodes CPSILGGQAGGRGKLFF.

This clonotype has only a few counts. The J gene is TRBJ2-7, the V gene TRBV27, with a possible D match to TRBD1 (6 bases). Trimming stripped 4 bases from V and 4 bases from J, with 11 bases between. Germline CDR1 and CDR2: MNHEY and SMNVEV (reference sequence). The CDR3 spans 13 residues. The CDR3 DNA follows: TGTGCCAGCAGTTCACAGGGTTCGTACGAGCAGTACTTC. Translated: CASSSQGSYEQYF.

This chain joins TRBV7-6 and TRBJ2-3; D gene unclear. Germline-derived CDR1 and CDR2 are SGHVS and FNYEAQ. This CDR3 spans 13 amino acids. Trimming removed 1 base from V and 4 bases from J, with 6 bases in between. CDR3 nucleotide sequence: TGTGCCAGCAGCTTAGTTAGGTCAGATACGCAGTATTTT. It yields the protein CASSLVRSDTQYF.

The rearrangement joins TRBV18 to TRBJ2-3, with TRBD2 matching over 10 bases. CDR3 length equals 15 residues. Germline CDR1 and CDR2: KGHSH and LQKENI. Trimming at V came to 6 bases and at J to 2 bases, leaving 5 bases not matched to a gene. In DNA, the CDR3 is TGTGCCAGCTCGGGGCTAGCGGGAGCCACAGATACGCAGTATTTT. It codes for CASSGLAGATDTQYF.

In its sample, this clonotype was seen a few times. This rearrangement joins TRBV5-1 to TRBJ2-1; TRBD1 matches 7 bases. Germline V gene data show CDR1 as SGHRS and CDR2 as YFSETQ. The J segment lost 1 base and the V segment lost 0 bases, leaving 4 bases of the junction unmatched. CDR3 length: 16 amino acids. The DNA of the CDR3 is TGCGCCAGCAGCTTGGCCGTGACAGGGTCCTACAATGAGCAGTTCTTC. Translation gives CASSLAVTGSYNEQFF.

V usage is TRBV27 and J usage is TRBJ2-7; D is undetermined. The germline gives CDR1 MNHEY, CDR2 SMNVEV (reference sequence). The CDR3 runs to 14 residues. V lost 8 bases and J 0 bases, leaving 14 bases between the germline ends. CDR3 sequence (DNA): TGTGCCAGCGGACGCCTTCCGGGCTCCTACGAGCAGTACTTC. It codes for CASGRLPGSYEQYF.

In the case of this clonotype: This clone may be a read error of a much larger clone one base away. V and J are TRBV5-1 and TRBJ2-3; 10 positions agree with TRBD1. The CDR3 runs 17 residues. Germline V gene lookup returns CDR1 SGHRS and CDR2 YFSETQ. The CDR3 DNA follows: TGCACCAGCAGCCCCCTGACAGGGGGCGAGGTCACAGATACGCAGTATTTT. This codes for CTSSPLTGGEVTDTQYF.

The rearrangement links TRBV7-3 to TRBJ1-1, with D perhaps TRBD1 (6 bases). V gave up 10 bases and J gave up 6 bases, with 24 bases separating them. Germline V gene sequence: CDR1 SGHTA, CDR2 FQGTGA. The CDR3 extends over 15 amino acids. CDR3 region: CATNREGPGNAEAFF. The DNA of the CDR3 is TGTGCCACCAACAGGGAAGGGCCCGGAAACGCTGAAGCTTTCTTT.

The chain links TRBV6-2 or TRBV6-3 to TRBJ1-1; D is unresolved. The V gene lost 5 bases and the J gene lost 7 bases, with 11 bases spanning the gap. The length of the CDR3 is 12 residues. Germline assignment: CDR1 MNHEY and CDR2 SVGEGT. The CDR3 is CASSPGVLEAFF. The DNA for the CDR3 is TGTGCCAGCAGTCCCGGGGTACTTGAAGCTTTCTTT.

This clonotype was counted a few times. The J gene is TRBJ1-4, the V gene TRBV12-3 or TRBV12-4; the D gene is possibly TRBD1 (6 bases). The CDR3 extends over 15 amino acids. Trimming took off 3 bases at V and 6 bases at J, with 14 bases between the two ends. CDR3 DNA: TGTGCCAGCAGTTTCTTTGCAGGGGCGGATGAAAAACTGTTTTTT. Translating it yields CASSFFAGADEKLFF.

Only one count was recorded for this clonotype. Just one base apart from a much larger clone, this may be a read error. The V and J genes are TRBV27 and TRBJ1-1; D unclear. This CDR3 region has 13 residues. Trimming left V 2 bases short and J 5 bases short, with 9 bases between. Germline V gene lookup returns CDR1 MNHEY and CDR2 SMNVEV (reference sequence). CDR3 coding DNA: TGTGCCAGCAGTTTACCAACGGGGACTGAAGCTTTCTTT. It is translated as CASSLPTGTEAFF.

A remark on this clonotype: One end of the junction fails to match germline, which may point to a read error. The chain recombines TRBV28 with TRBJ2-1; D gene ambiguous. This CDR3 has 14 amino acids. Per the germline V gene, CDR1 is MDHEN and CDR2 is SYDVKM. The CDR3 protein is CASSFLTTYNERFF. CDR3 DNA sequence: TGTGCCAGCAGTTTCCTCACTACTTACAATGAGCGGTTCTTC.

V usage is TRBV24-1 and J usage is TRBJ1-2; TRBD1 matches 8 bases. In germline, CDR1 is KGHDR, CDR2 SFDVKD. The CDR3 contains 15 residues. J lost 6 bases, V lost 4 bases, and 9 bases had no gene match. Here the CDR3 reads CATSDYQGGQDGYTF. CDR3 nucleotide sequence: TGTGCCACCAGTGACTACCAAGGGGGACAGGATGGCTACACCTTC.

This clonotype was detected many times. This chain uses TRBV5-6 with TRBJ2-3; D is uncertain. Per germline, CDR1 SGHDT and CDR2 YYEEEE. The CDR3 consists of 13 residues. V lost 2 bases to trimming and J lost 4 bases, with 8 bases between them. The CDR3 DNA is TGTGCCAGCAGCTTTGGGTTTCCAGATACGCAGTATTTT. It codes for CASSFGFPDTQYF. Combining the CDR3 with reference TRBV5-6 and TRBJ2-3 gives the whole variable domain DAGVTQSPTHLIKTRGQQVTLRCSPKSGHDTVSWYQQALGQGPQFIFQYYEEEERQRGNFPDRFSGHQFPNYSSELNVNALLLGDSALYLCASSFGFPDTQYFGPGTRLTVL.

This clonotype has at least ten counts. CDR3 nucleotides: TGTGCCAGCAGCTTTAACAATCAGCCCCAGCATTTT. It is translated as CASSFNNQPQHF. This chain connects TRBV12-3 or TRBV12-4 to TRBJ1-5; D gene uncertain. Trimming removed 6 bases from V and 3 bases from J, with 6 bases in between. The CDR3 contains 12 residues.

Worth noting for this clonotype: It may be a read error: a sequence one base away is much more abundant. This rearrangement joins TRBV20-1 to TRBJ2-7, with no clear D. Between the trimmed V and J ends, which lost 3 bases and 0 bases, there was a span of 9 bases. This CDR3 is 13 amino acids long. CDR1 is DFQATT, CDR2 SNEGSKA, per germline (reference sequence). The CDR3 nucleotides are TGCAGTGCTAGTGATCGATCCTCCTACGAGCAGTACTTC. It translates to CSASDRSSYEQYF.